This TCR beta chain was sequenced for a study of blood T cell repertoires in COVID-19. Background on the study: The samples span acute and convalescent COVID-19 from the United States, Italy and Spain.

Assay: immunoSEQ multiplex PCR; the TCRdb copy retains only in-frame clones and omits some. The table shows 150,000 to 200,000 clones, with about 82% occurring only once. V lost 2 bases and J lost 4, with 14 bases in between. This CDR3 region has 15 residues. Germline CDR1 reads MNHNY; CDR2 reads SVGAGI (reference sequence). The rearrangement links TRBV6-6 to TRBJ1-2, with D possibly TRBD1 on 6 matching bases. The origin of this receptor is a man aged 70 or older with active or convalescent COVID-19. Material: peripheral blood. The CDR3 DNA follows: TGTGCCAGCAGTTACGGGGCAGGGGATGGCTATGGCTACACCTTC. Protein product: CASSYGAGDGYGYTF.